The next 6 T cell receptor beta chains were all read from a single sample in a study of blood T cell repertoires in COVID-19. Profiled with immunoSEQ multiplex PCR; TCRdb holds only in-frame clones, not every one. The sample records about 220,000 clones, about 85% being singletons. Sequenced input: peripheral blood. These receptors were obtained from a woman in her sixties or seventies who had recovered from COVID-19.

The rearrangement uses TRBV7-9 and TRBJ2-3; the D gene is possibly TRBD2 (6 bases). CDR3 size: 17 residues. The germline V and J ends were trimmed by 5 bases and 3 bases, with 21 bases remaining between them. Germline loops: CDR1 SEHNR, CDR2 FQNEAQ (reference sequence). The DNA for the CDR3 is TGTGCCAGCAGCGAAACCCGGGGACTCGTCCAGACAGATACGCAGTATTTT. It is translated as CASSETRGLVQTDTQYF.

The CDR3 loop is CASSLRRGGNYGYTF. CDR3 DNA: TGTGCCAGCAGCTTACGAAGGGGAGGTAACTATGGCTACACCTTC. This sequence joins TRBV7-8 and TRBJ1-2, with a tentative D call TRBD1 (5 bases). The length of the CDR3 is 15 residues. V lost 2 bases, J lost 1 base, and 11 bases lay in between. Germline V lookup: CDR1 SGHVS, CDR2 FQNEAQ.

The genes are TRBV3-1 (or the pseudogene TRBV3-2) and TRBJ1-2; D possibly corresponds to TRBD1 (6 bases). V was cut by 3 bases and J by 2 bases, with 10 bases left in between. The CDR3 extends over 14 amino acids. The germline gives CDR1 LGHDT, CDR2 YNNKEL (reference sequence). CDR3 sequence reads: CASSHSDRNYGYTF. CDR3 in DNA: TGTGCCAGCAGCCACTCGGACAGAAACTATGGCTACACCTTC.

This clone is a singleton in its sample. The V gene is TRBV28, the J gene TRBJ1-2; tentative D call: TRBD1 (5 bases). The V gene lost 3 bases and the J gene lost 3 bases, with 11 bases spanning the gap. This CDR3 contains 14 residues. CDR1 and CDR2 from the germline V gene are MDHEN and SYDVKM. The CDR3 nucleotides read TGTGCCAGCAGTTTCAGGGTGTACGACTATGGCTACACCTTC. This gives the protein CASSFRVYDYGYTF.

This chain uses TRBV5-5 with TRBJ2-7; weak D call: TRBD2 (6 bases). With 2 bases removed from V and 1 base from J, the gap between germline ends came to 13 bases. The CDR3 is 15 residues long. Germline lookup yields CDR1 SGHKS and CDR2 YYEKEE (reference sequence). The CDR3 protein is CASSLRGGISYEQYF. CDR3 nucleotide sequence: TGTGCCAGCAGCTTAAGGGGAGGCATTTCCTACGAGCAGTACTTC.

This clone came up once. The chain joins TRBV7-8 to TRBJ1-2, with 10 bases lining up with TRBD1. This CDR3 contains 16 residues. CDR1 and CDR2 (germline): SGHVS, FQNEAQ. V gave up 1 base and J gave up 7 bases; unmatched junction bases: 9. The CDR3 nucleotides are TGTGCCAGCAGCTTAGGTCCCGGACAGGGGGTCGTTGGCTACACCTTC. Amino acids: CASSLGPGQGVVGYTF.